This TCR beta chain was sequenced for a study of T cell responses to AZD1222 COVID-19 vaccine. Findings of the study overall: Two AZD1222 administrations were followed by greater Spike-specific TCR breadth and depth. The donor cohort was predominantly white British with a female majority, and clonal diversity may have been underestimated. Repertoires were obtained solely post-peak T cell response.

On this clone itself: Its antigen is not identified.

Using immunoSEQ multiplex PCR, the repertoire was profiled, and TCRdb retains in-frame clones only, with some absent. The sample shows some 100,000 clones, around nine tenths of them seen only once. Germline V gene lookup returns CDR1 MNHEY and CDR2 SVGAGI. V lost 5 bases and J 0 bases, leaving 13 bases between the germline ends. The CDR3 has 15 amino acids. This specimen was peripheral blood, taken on day 0 of AZD1222 vaccination. The chain couples TRBV6-5 to TRBJ1-1; D is undetermined. The sequence derives from an adult in good health. CDR3 in amino acids: CASSPFTKMNTEAFF. The CDR3 nucleotides are TGTGCCAGCAGTCCATTCACAAAAATGAACACTGAAGCTTTCTTT.